A selection of T cell receptor beta chains follows, all from one sample in a study of blood T cell repertoires in COVID-19. Generated by immunoSEQ multiplex PCR, the TCRdb table keeps only in-frame clones and is missing some. The table includes 200,000 or so clones, about four fifths detected once. The specimen sequenced was peripheral blood. These TCRs come from a woman at least 80 years old with acute or convalescent COVID-19. Both conserved end residues are trimmed from each CDR3. D genes are given only for firm matches. Rows give clone size only sometimes, using once, few, many, or a class for an expanded clone.

V: TRBV5-1
size: NA
J: TRBJ1-2
D: TRBD1
CDR3: ASRTPGQGADGYT

V: TRBV7-2
size: once
J: TRBJ2-1
D: NA
CDR3: ASSPAAVYNEQF

V: TRBV5-1
size: NA
J: TRBJ2-5
D: TRBD1
CDR3: ASSLGLGDRGLQETQY

V: TRBV4-3
size: NA
J: TRBJ1-5
D: NA
CDR3: ASSQAVGQPQH

V: TRBV6-4
size: NA
J: TRBJ2-4
D: TRBD1
CDR3: ASSEEQGGIQY

V: TRBV6-5
size: NA
J: TRBJ2-7
D: TRBD2
CDR3: ASRVEGLVGSEQY

V: TRBV14
size: NA
J: TRBJ2-5
D: NA
CDR3: ASSQVPRAPYQETQY

V: TRBV19
size: NA
J: TRBJ1-3
D: NA
CDR3: ASSYYNTIY

V: TRBV30
size: NA
J: TRBJ1-2
D: NA
CDR3: AWREGTGYGYT

V: TRBV5-1
size: few
J: TRBJ1-1
D: TRBD1
CDR3: ASSTDRGTEAF

V: TRBV7-8
size: NA
J: TRBJ2-3
D: TRBD2
CDR3: ASSLAPAGEDTQY

V: TRBV6-2/TRBV6-3
size: NA
J: TRBJ2-1
D: NA
CDR3: ASSYDGIGEQF

V: TRBV15
size: NA
J: TRBJ1-6
D: TRBD1
CDR3: ATSRDGGQGYNSPLH

V: TRBV10-3
size: NA
J: TRBJ2-1
D: TRBD1
CDR3: AIRETGGKHNEQF

V: TRBV30
size: few
J: TRBJ2-1
D: TRBD2
CDR3: AWSGISGRAYNEQF

V: TRBV7-8
size: once
J: TRBJ2-1
D: TRBD2
CDR3: ASSLATSLLAGAGNEQF

V: TRBV7-9
size: NA
J: TRBJ1-6
D: NA
CDR3: ASSPGEGGADNSPLH

V: TRBV7-7
size: NA
J: TRBJ2-7
D: TRBD2
CDR3: ASSSGLAGSSEQY

V: TRBV11-3
size: NA
J: TRBJ2-2
D: TRBD2
CDR3: ASSPGTSGGITGELF

V: TRBV18
size: NA
J: TRBJ2-5
D: NA
CDR3: ASSPTGQETQY

V: TRBV4-3
size: NA
J: TRBJ1-2
D: NA
CDR3: ASSQDYPPGQNYGYT

V: TRBV21-1
size: NA
J: TRBJ1-6
D: NA
CDR3: ASILGTGQGYSPLH

V: TRBV7-2
size: NA
J: TRBJ2-1
D: TRBD1
CDR3: ASSLGTGALTYNEQF

V: TRBV19
size: NA
J: TRBJ2-1
D: NA
CDR3: ASSHSRDIYNEQF

V: TRBV29-1
size: NA
J: TRBJ1-1
D: NA
CDR3: SVRGTEAF

V: TRBV7-2
size: NA
J: TRBJ1-4
D: TRBD1
CDR3: ASSLQGGYEKLF

V: TRBV5-1
size: NA
J: TRBJ2-5
D: NA
CDR3: ASSLVEETQY

V: TRBV5-1
size: NA
J: TRBJ2-3
D: TRBD1
CDR3: ASSPGQGFGDTQY

V: TRBV19
size: NA
J: TRBJ1-6
D: NA
CDR3: ASSIGGGYDSPLH

V: TRBV3-1/TRBV3-2
size: NA
J: TRBJ2-1
D: NA
CDR3: ASSQARGNEQF

V: TRBV27
size: NA
J: TRBJ1-2
D: TRBD1
CDR3: ASSLSRDRGPGT

V: TRBV10-1
size: NA
J: TRBJ1-1
D: NA
CDR3: ASSESPGWNTEAF

V: TRBV9
size: NA
J: TRBJ2-1
D: NA
CDR3: ASSVAEGTQF

V: TRBV9
size: NA
J: TRBJ2-1
D: NA
CDR3: ASSGTGSNEQF

V: TRBV6-5
size: NA
J: TRBJ1-5
D: NA
CDR3: ASSPGDSNQPQH

V: TRBV6-5
size: NA
J: TRBJ1-1
D: NA
CDR3: ASKFQASGTEAF

V: TRBV4-2
size: NA
J: TRBJ1-6
D: NA
CDR3: ASSQDPQGTGLNSPLH

V: TRBV30
size: NA
J: TRBJ1-4
D: TRBD1
CDR3: ASYTGTGSEKLF

V: TRBV30
size: NA
J: TRBJ2-7
D: TRBD1
CDR3: AWAPGQTIYEQY

V: TRBV3-1/TRBV3-2
size: NA
J: TRBJ1-3
D: TRBD1
CDR3: ARGQGEGNTIY

V: TRBV10-2
size: NA
J: TRBJ2-2
D: TRBD1
CDR3: ASSEPWDRNTGELF

V: TRBV9
size: NA
J: TRBJ2-7
D: TRBD2
CDR3: ASSEGLAGTYEQY

V: TRBV30
size: NA
J: TRBJ1-1
D: TRBD1
CDR3: AWSTGTGGKSEAF

V: TRBV28
size: NA
J: TRBJ2-7
D: NA
CDR3: ASTPGNLGSYEQY

V: TRBV5-1
size: NA
J: TRBJ1-3
D: TRBD1
CDR3: ASRREGDPSGQGTSSGNTIY

V: TRBV10-2
size: NA
J: TRBJ2-2
D: NA
CDR3: AGSGSRNTGELF

V: TRBV7-2
size: NA
J: TRBJ2-5
D: TRBD2
CDR3: ASSLVAGGDFGTQY

V: TRBV3-1/TRBV3-2
size: NA
J: TRBJ2-3
D: TRBD2
CDR3: ASSPYSGTTDTQY

V: TRBV30
size: NA
J: TRBJ1-2
D: NA
CDR3: AWSVQGTDGYT

V: TRBV6-2/TRBV6-3
size: NA
J: TRBJ2-2
D: TRBD2
CDR3: ASSPTSPDTGELF

V: TRBV30
size: NA
J: TRBJ2-7
D: NA
CDR3: AWSVGGPDEQY

V: TRBV28
size: NA
J: TRBJ2-1
D: NA
CDR3: ASSLSGHLSYNEQF

V: TRBV7-8
size: NA
J: TRBJ1-4
D: NA
CDR3: ASSPNVRATNEKLF

V: TRBV28
size: NA
J: TRBJ2-3
D: NA
CDR3: ASSLRSDDTDTQY

V: TRBV6-5
size: NA
J: TRBJ2-1
D: TRBD1
CDR3: ASCSTGGLINEQF

V: TRBV5-8
size: few
J: TRBJ2-2
D: NA
CDR3: ASSRGGANTGELF

V: TRBV9
size: NA
J: TRBJ1-1
D: TRBD1
CDR3: ASSVAPTGYEAF

V: TRBV7-9
size: NA
J: TRBJ2-7
D: NA
CDR3: ASSRFIQGNEQY

V: TRBV19
size: NA
J: TRBJ2-2
D: NA
CDR3: ASSIRQSTPSRELF